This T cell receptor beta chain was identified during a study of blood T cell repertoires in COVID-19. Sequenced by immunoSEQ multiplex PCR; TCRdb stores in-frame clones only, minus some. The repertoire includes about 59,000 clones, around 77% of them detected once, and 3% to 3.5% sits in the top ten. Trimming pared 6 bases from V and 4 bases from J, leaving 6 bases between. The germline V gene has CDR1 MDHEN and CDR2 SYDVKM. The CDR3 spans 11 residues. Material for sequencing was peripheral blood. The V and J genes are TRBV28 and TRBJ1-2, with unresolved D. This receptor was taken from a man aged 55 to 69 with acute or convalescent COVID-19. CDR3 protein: CASSEIYGYTF. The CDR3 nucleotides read TGTGCCAGCAGCGAGATCTATGGCTACACCTTC.